The 32 T cell receptor beta chains below come from one sample, sequenced in a study of T cells in localized non-small cell lung cancer. Produced via immunoSEQ multiplex PCR; TCRdb's table is partial and in-frame only. The repertoire holds tens of thousands of clones, with about 89% as singletons. This sample comprised peripheral blood, obtained before any cancer treatment. These TCRs come from a male donor aged 60 or over with stage I lung adenocarcinoma.

The chain recombines TRBV4-1 with TRBJ2-1; 9 nucleotides align to TRBD1. Germline trimming cut 0 bases from V and 2 bases from J; bases unmatched to any gene: 2. The CDR3 runs 16 residues. Germline V lookup: CDR1 MGHRA, CDR2 YSYEKL. In nucleotides, the CDR3 is TGCGCCAGCAGCCAAGAACAGGGGGCGGCCTACAATGAGCAGTTCTTC. Amino acid sequence: CASSQEQGAAYNEQFF.

V and J are TRBV28 and TRBJ1-5; the D is unclear. This CDR3 comprises 14 residues. Trimming removed 6 bases from V and 0 bases from J, with 9 bases in between. In germline, CDR1 is MDHEN, CDR2 SYDVKM. CDR3 sequence: CASRSGSSNQPQHF. The CDR3 DNA is TGTGCCAGCAGGTCCGGGTCTAGCAATCAGCCCCAGCATTTT. The whole variable domain, filled in from reference TRBV28 and TRBJ1-5, reads DVKVTQSSRYLVKRTGEKVFLECVQDMDHENMFWYRQDPGLGLRLIYFSYDVKMKEKGDIPEGYSVSREKKERFSLILESASTNQTSMYLCASRSGSSNQPQHFGDGTRLSIL.

The chain recombines TRBV5-1 with TRBJ2-3, with D perhaps given as TRBD1 or TRBD2 (7 bases each). This CDR3 region has 15 residues. CDR1 is SGHRS, CDR2 YFSETQ, per germline. Trimming shortened V by 4 bases and J by 5 bases, and 17 bases separated the two germline ends. The CDR3 sequence is CASSKTGRDLDTQYF. CDR3 bases: TGCGCCAGCAGCAAGACAGGGAGGGACCTAGATACGCAGTATTTT.

This chain links TRBV6-5 with TRBJ2-7; D remains unclear. The CDR3 consists of 14 residues. Germline CDR1 MNHEY, CDR2 SVGAGI. Trimming left V 0 bases short and J 0 bases short, with 6 bases between. This CDR3 is CASSYSSASYEQYF. In DNA, the CDR3 is TGTGCCAGCAGTTACTCGAGCGCCTCCTACGAGCAGTACTTC.

The chain couples TRBV16 to TRBJ2-6; no reliable D call. Between the trimmed V and J ends, which lost 3 bases and 0 bases, there was a span of 6 bases. Germline V gives CDR1 KGHSY, CDR2 FQNENV. This CDR3 spans 15 amino acids. The CDR3 nucleotides read TGTGCCAGCAGCCACAGGTACTCTGGGGCCAACGTCCTGACTTTC. Its translation is CASSHRYSGANVLTF.

The genes are TRBV27 and TRBJ2-7; 7 nucleotides match TRBD2. The CDR3 has 12 residues. CDR1 is MNHEY and CDR2 is SMNVEV in the germline V gene (reference sequence). V dropped 5 bases and J dropped 4; count of bases not matched to a gene: 2. This chain's CDR3 is CASSPGGYEQYF. The CDR3 DNA is TGTGCCAGCAGTCCCGGGGGGTACGAGCAGTACTTC.

This chain links TRBV30 with TRBJ2-4, with TRBD1 matching over 12 bases. V dropped 4 bases and J dropped 8; count of bases not matched to a gene: 6. Germline CDR1 reads GTSNPN; CDR2 reads SVGIG (reference sequence). This CDR3 is built from 14 residues. The CDR3, as DNA: TGTGCCTGGATGGGACAGGGGGCTCTGGACATTCAGTACTTC. Its translation is CAWMGQGALDIQYF.

The chain carries TRBV27 and TRBJ2-5; 7 nucleotides align to TRBD1. The germline gives CDR1 MNHEY, CDR2 SMNVEV (reference sequence). The CDR3 is made up of 15 amino acids. V dropped 5 bases and J dropped 5; count of bases not matched to a gene: 11. CDR3 region: CASSQTGLQMETQYF. Here the CDR3 DNA reads TGTGCCAGCAGTCAGACAGGGTTGCAAATGGAGACCCAGTACTTC.

The V and J genes are TRBV11-3 and TRBJ2-3, with a weak D call TRBD2 (6 bases). Germline V lookup: CDR1 SGHNT, CDR2 YENEEA. There are 14 residues in the CDR3. Trimming pared 5 bases from V and 6 bases from J, leaving 15 bases between. CDR3 residues: CASSPGLAGDTQYF. As DNA, the CDR3 is TGTGCCAGCAGCCCGGGACTCGCGGGGGATACGCAGTATTTT. Together with reference TRBV11-3 and TRBJ2-3, the CDR3 gives the full variable domain: EAGVVQSPRYKIIEKKQPVAFWCNPISGHNTLYWYLQNLGQGPELLIRYENEEAVDDSQLPKDRFSAERLKGVDSTLKIQPAELGDSAVYLCASSPGLAGDTQYFGPGTRLTVL.

This clone was found once. The rearrangement uses TRBV23-1 and TRBJ2-3, with TRBD1 as a possible D gene (6 bases). TRBV23-1 belongs to the ORF category, with a function that is uncertain. Trimming took 0 bases from V and 1 from J, leaving 17 bases between them. The CDR3 sequence is 18 residues long. The CDR3 protein is CASSQSWDTPPGTDTQYF. The CDR3 DNA reads TGCGCCAGCAGTCAATCTTGGGACACCCCACCCGGCACAGATACGCAGTATTTT.

The chain combines TRBV19 with TRBJ2-3, with 14 bases aligning to TRBD2. V was clipped by 7 bases and J by 6 bases; unmatched bases: 9. The CDR3 runs to 16 residues. Germline CDR1 LNHDA, CDR2 SQIVND (reference sequence). The CDR3 is CASTLGTSGSSDTQYF. The CDR3 DNA follows: TGTGCCAGTACCCTGGGGACTAGCGGGAGTAGTGATACGCAGTATTTT.

The J gene is TRBJ2-7, the V gene TRBV5-1; 8 positions agree with TRBD1. The CDR3 is 15 amino acids. Trimming cost V 0 bases and J 2 bases; bases outside gene matches: 4. Germline CDR1 is SGHRS and CDR2 is YFSETQ. The CDR3 sequence is CASSLETQGAYEQYF. The CDR3 region has the DNA TGCGCCAGCAGCTTGGAGACACAGGGGGCCTACGAGCAGTACTTC. Based on the CDR3 plus reference TRBV5-1 and TRBJ2-7, the full variable domain is KAGVTQTPRYLIKTRGQQVTLSCSPISGHRSVSWYQQTPGQGLQFLFEYFSETQRNKGNFPGRFSGRQFSNSRSEMNVSTLELGDSALYLCASSLETQGAYEQYFGPGTRLTVT.

This chain's CDR3 is CASSTRQGASETQYF. The CDR3 DNA reads TGTGCCAGTAGTACCCGACAGGGAGCGTCGGAGACCCAGTACTTC. V gene TRBV19 combines with J gene TRBJ2-5; 7 bases agree with TRBD1. Looked up from germline, CDR1 is LNHDA and CDR2 is SQIVND (reference sequence). After removal of 4 bases from V and 5 bases from J, the junction contained 10 bases not matched to a gene. The CDR3 runs 15 residues.

The chain has TRBV7-9 and TRBJ2-1; 8 bases map to TRBD2. Losses at the gene ends were 3 bases for V and 5 bases for J; bases not matched to a gene: 9. The V gene's germline CDR1 is SEHNR and CDR2 FQNEAQ (reference sequence). The CDR3 sequence is 16 residues long. This CDR3 reads CASSFDAGGVHNEQFF. CDR3 DNA sequence: TGTGCCAGCAGCTTTGACGCGGGAGGAGTTCACAATGAGCAGTTCTTC.

The J gene is TRBJ2-2, the V gene TRBV28; 8 bases map to TRBD2. CDR3 size: 16 residues. The trim removed 2 bases at V and 0 bases at J, leaving 2 bases unmatched. Germline loops: CDR1 MDHEN, CDR2 SYDVKM. This chain's CDR3 is CASSLPAGANTGELFF. Written as DNA, the CDR3 is TGTGCCAGCAGTTTACCAGCGGGGGCGAACACCGGGGAGCTGTTTTTT.

Written as DNA, the CDR3 is TGTGCCAGCAGTGAATCCGGGCGGACTGAAGCTTTCTTT. Translating it yields CASSESGRTEAFF. The chain recombines TRBV2 with TRBJ1-1; no firm D call. CDR3 length: 13 residues. V lost 2 bases and J 5 bases, leaving 9 bases between the germline ends. Per germline, CDR1 SNHLY and CDR2 FYNNEI.

V and J are TRBV7-2 and TRBJ2-1; unclear D gene. The CDR3 is 12 residues long. Germline V lookup: CDR1 SGHTA, CDR2 FQGNSA. With 1 base removed from V and 7 bases from J, the gap between germline ends came to 5 bases. CDR3 DNA: TGTGCCAGCAGCTTAGGAGTGAATGAGCAGTTCTTC. Translation gives CASSLGVNEQFF.

The chain combines TRBV27 with TRBJ1-2; D possibly corresponds to TRBD1 (5 bases). The CDR3 loop spans 14 amino acids. V was cut by 2 bases and J by 3 bases, with 10 bases left in between. Germline-derived CDR1 and CDR2 are MNHEY and SMNVEV (reference sequence). CDR3 sequence (DNA): TGTGCCAGCAGTTTAGACGGGGGGGACTATGGCTACACCTTC. This translates into CASSLDGGDYGYTF.

The rearrangement links TRBV5-4 to TRBJ2-3, with TRBD1 matching 9 bases. Germline assignment: CDR1 SGHNT and CDR2 YYREEE (reference sequence). With 4 bases clipped from V and 1 base from J, the junction kept 7 bases outside the gene matches. This CDR3 has 16 amino acids. The CDR3 bases are TGTGCCAGCAGCCTGGGACAGGGATTAGGCACAGATACGCAGTATTTT. Encoded protein: CASSLGQGLGTDTQYF.

The V call is TRBV5-1, the J call TRBJ2-7; TRBD1 matches 10 bases. Losses at the gene ends were 0 bases for V and 2 bases for J; bases not matched to a gene: 2. Germline V CDR1 and CDR2: SGHRS, YFSETQ. The CDR3 length is 15 residues. The CDR3 protein is CASSLGTGGPYEQYF. CDR3 DNA sequence: TGCGCCAGCAGCTTGGGGACAGGGGGACCCTACGAGCAGTACTTC.

This clone was observed a single time. The rearrangement uses TRBV7-6 and TRBJ1-1; weak D call: TRBD1 (6 bases). The CDR3 runs 15 residues. The V end lost 5 bases, the J end lost 5 bases, and 18 bases lay between the germline ends. Germline CDR1 reads SGHVS; CDR2 reads FNYEAQ. The DNA for the CDR3 is TGTGCCAGCAGCCCTACCGAGACGAGGGGGACTGAAGCTTTCTTT. Its translation is CASSPTETRGTEAFF.

The V call is TRBV2, the J call TRBJ2-1, with D unresolved. CDR3 length: 15 amino acids. CDR1 SNHLY and CDR2 FYNNEI come from the germline V gene. Trimming removed 1 base at V and 8 bases at J, with 15 bases between. CDR3 DNA: TGTGCCAGCAGTGAAGTCGGGCTGGTTGGGGATGAGCAGTTCTTC. Protein: CASSEVGLVGDEQFF.

V is TRBV9 and J is TRBJ2-7; tentative D call: TRBD2 (6 bases). Trimming took off 0 bases at V and 5 bases at J, with 12 bases between the two ends. Germline-derived CDR1 and CDR2 are SGDLS and YYNGEE. The CDR3 is 14 residues long. CDR3: CASSVGRGEDEQYF. The CDR3 region has the DNA TGTGCCAGCAGCGTAGGGCGGGGTGAGGACGAGCAGTACTTC.

The chain links TRBV30 to TRBJ2-1; 13 bases are shared with TRBD2. The CDR3 loop spans 15 amino acids. The V and J ends lost 5 bases and 7 bases, in that order; junction bases with no gene match: 8. The germline CDR1 and CDR2 sequences are GTSNPN and SVGIG (reference sequence). The CDR3 protein is CAWDQLAGGPNEQFF. The CDR3 region has the DNA TGTGCCTGGGACCAACTAGCGGGAGGGCCGAATGAGCAGTTCTTC.

This rearrangement joins TRBV9 to TRBJ1-2; D is perhaps TRBD1 (6 bases). The CDR3 contains 13 residues. Germline CDR1 reads SGDLS; CDR2 reads YYNGEE. Between the trimmed V and J ends, which lost 1 base and 8 bases, there was a span of 12 bases. DNA of the CDR3: TGTGCCAGCAGCGTACAGGCGCAGGGGGGCTACACCTTC. This translates into CASSVQAQGGYTF.

The table lists this clone with a few counts. The rearrangement links TRBV7-7 to TRBJ2-1; maybe TRBD2 (6 bases). V was cut by 2 bases and J by 4 bases, with 21 bases left in between. Germline CDR1 SSHAT, CDR2 FNYEAQ (reference sequence). CDR3 length: 18 amino acids. DNA for the CDR3: TGTGCCAGCAGCTTAACGCCCTCGACTAGATTAACTTACAATGAGCAGTTCTTC. It is translated as CASSLTPSTRLTYNEQFF.

The V call is TRBV2, the J call TRBJ2-1, with 9 bases that match TRBD1. This CDR3 spans 15 amino acids. The germline CDR1 and CDR2 sequences are SNHLY and FYNNEI. With V trimmed by 2 bases and J by 4 bases, 3 bases remained unmatched. CDR3 DNA: TGTGCCAGCAGTGAACAGGGACAGGGATACAATGAGCAGTTCTTC. The encoded protein is CASSEQGQGYNEQFF.

The CDR3 reads CAWSASFRAKNIQYF. The CDR3 DNA reads TGTGCCTGGAGTGCTAGCTTTAGAGCCAAAAACATTCAGTACTTC. The V and J genes are TRBV30 and TRBJ2-4; TRBD2 is a possible D gene (5 bases). CDR3 length: 15 residues. V was shortened by 1 base and J by 0 bases, with 10 bases between the two germline ends. Germline values: CDR1 GTSNPN, CDR2 SVGIG (reference sequence).

This clone has a handful of counts. The chain combines TRBV5-6 with TRBJ1-3, with D hard to call. Trimming took 0 bases from V and 0 from J, leaving 7 bases between them. CDR3 length equals 15 residues. Per the germline V gene, CDR1 is SGHDT and CDR2 is YYEEEE. The CDR3, as DNA: TGTGCCAGCAGCTTGGACGACAACTCTGGAAACACCATATATTTT. The encoded protein is CASSLDDNSGNTIYF.

This clone has only a few counts. The chain has TRBV2 and TRBJ1-1; maybe TRBD1 (5 bases). Germline loops: CDR1 SNHLY, CDR2 FYNNEI. With 7 bases removed from V and 1 base from J, the gap between germline ends came to 10 bases. This CDR3 contains 13 residues. CDR3 coding DNA: TGTGCCAGCACCCAAGGACAGAACACTGAAGCTTTCTTT. Its translation is CASTQGQNTEAFF. Full variable domain (outside the CDR3, taken from reference TRBV2 and TRBJ1-1): EPEVTQTPSHQVTQMGQEVILRCVPISNHLYFYWYRQILGQKVEFLVSFYNNEISEKSEIFDDQFSVERPDGSNFTLKIRSTKLEDSAMYFCASTQGQNTEAFFGQGTRLTVV.

The rearrangement uses TRBV29-1 and TRBJ2-2; D call uncertain. The CDR3 covers 13 residues. Trimming removed 3 bases at V and 3 bases at J, with 8 bases between. Germline CDR1 SQVTM, CDR2 ANQGSEA. CDR3 sequence reads: CSVDYRDTGELFF. In DNA, the CDR3 is TGCAGCGTTGATTATAGGGACACCGGGGAGCTGTTTTTT.

In its sample, this clone was seen once. J is TRBJ1-5 and V is TRBV6-6; no clear D gene. The CDR3 is 13 amino acids. Germline lookup yields CDR1 MNHNY and CDR2 SVGAGI (reference sequence). V gave up 6 bases and J gave up 9 bases, with 15 bases separating them. Written as DNA, the CDR3 is TGTGCCAGCAGCATACAACACCCGGGGCCCCAGCATTTT. It yields the protein CASSIQHPGPQHF.